These 14 T cell receptor beta chains share one sample of origin, sequenced in a study of cytotoxic CD8 clonotypes in ibrutinib-treated CLL. Profiled with immunoSEQ multiplex PCR; TCRdb holds only in-frame clones, not every one. The sample holds fewer than 400,000 clones, under 70% seen once. The sample here was PBMCs, taken after 36 months of ibrutinib treatment. These receptors all stem from a human donor with chronic lymphocytic leukemia.

The chain couples TRBV6-6 to TRBJ1-1; 9 bases align to TRBD1. This CDR3 is built from 16 residues. Per germline, CDR1 MNHNY and CDR2 SVGAGI (reference sequence). Unmatched junction bases numbered 10, after V lost 4 bases and J lost 4 bases. The CDR3 DNA follows: TGTGCCAGCAGTTCTCAGGCGGGACAGGGACTCACTGAAGCTTTCTTT. Translation gives CASSSQAGQGLTEAFF.

The chain has TRBV29-1 and TRBJ2-3, with 12 positions matching TRBD2. The germline V gene has CDR1 SQVTM and CDR2 ANQGSEA. This CDR3 is 16 amino acids long. The V gene end was trimmed by 4 bases and the J gene end by 2 bases; junction bases not matched to a gene: 7. The DNA for the CDR3 is TGCAGCGTTGTAGGACGGACTAGCGGGATCACAGATACGCAGTATTTT. Amino acids: CSVVGRTSGITDTQYF.

The J gene is TRBJ2-7, the V gene TRBV7-3; D is unclear. The germline V gene has CDR1 SGHTA and CDR2 FQGTGA. The CDR3 consists of 14 residues. Trimming removed 1 base from V and 2 bases from J, with 9 bases in between. The CDR3 DNA follows: TGTGCCAGCAGCTTAAATCCAGGCCCCTACGAGCAGTACTTC. As protein: CASSLNPGPYEQYF.

V gene TRBV7-2 combines with J gene TRBJ2-5, with 8 positions matching TRBD1. This CDR3 has 14 amino acids. The V gene's germline CDR1 is SGHTA and CDR2 FQGNSA. Trimming removed 1 base from V and 4 bases from J; junction bases left unmatched: 2. This chain's CDR3 is CASSLGQGIETQYF. In DNA form, the CDR3 reads TGTGCCAGCAGCTTAGGACAGGGGATAGAGACCCAGTACTTC.

This sequence joins TRBV27 and TRBJ1-1; TRBD1 might be the D (6 bases). The V and J ends lost 6 bases and 13 bases respectively, with 18 bases between them. The CDR3 extends over 12 amino acids. Per germline, CDR1 MNHEY and CDR2 SMNVEV (reference sequence). CDR3 coding DNA: TGTGCCAGCAGCTCAGTCAGGGGCACGGGTTTCTTT. Translating it yields CASSSVRGTGFF.

This chain uses TRBV29-1 with TRBJ2-7; maybe TRBD1 (6 bases). The germline V and J ends were trimmed by 4 bases and 0 bases, with 16 bases remaining between them. CDR3 size: 15 residues. Germline CDR1 is SQVTM and CDR2 is ANQGSEA. CDR3 protein: CSVVVWGLHSYEQYF. In DNA, the CDR3 is TGCAGCGTTGTAGTATGGGGGCTTCACTCCTACGAGCAGTACTTC.

This clone showed up just once. The chain couples TRBV2 to TRBJ1-4, with 7 bases identical to TRBD1. From germline, CDR1 is SNHLY and CDR2 FYNNEI. The length of the CDR3 is 13 residues. V shed 8 bases and J 6 bases; nucleotides not matched to a gene: 6. DNA for the CDR3: TGTGCCAGCGGACTCCAGGGGGATGAAAAACTGTTTTTT. Translation: CASGLQGDEKLFF.

The chain uses TRBV9 and TRBJ1-1; D uncertain. V dropped 2 bases and J dropped 4 bases, with 15 bases sitting between them. Looked up from germline, CDR1 is SGDLS and CDR2 is YYNGEE. CDR3 size: 15 residues. The CDR3 spells CASSVGSAPGTEAFF. DNA of the CDR3: TGTGCCAGCAGCGTTGGCTCCGCGCCTGGCACTGAAGCTTTCTTT.

This chain links TRBV5-6 with TRBJ1-1, with D unclear. V lost 0 bases and J lost 3, with 15 bases in between. The V gene's germline CDR1 is SGHDT and CDR2 YYEEEE. The CDR3 totals 16 residues. The DNA for the CDR3 is TGTGCCAGCAGCTTGGTTGGCGAGTTCGGGGACACTGAAGCTTTCTTT. Amino acid sequence: CASSLVGEFGDTEAFF. Combining the CDR3 with reference TRBV5-6 and TRBJ1-1 gives the whole variable domain DAGVTQSPTHLIKTRGQQVTLRCSPKSGHDTVSWYQQALGQGPQFIFQYYEEEERQRGNFPDRFSGHQFPNYSSELNVNALLLGDSALYLCASSLVGEFGDTEAFFGQGTRLTVV.

The V and J genes are TRBV10-2 and TRBJ2-2; 8 bases are a match to TRBD1. The CDR3 runs to 18 residues. From germline, CDR1 is WSHSY and CDR2 SAAADI. Germline trimming cut 6 bases from V and 1 base from J; bases unmatched to any gene: 13. The CDR3 sequence: CASRSTGDPNMNTGELFF. The CDR3 DNA follows: TGCGCCAGCAGGTCGACAGGGGACCCAAACATGAACACCGGGGAGCTGTTTTTT.

This clone was recorded a few times. The rearrangement links TRBV29-1 to TRBJ1-1; D gene ambiguous. The CDR3 runs to 12 residues. The V end was cut by 5 bases, the J end by 7 bases, with 14 bases between. Germline CDR1 SQVTM, CDR2 ANQGSEA. For the CDR3, the DNA is TGCAGCGTTCTTGGGAAGACGGTTGAAGCTTTCTTT. This translates into CSVLGKTVEAFF.

V and J are TRBV27 and TRBJ2-7; D is ambiguous. Trimming stripped 4 bases from V and 3 bases from J, with 13 bases between. The CDR3 loop spans 14 amino acids. The germline gives CDR1 MNHEY, CDR2 SMNVEV (reference sequence). CDR3 loop: CASSSDGFLYEQYF. As DNA, the CDR3 is TGTGCCAGCAGTTCGGACGGATTCCTCTACGAGCAGTACTTC.

The chain carries TRBV28 and TRBJ2-3; D may correspond to TRBD1 or TRBD2 (5 bases each). V lost 4 bases to trimming and J lost 1 base, with 9 bases between them. The CDR3 consists of 14 residues. Per the germline V gene, CDR1 is MDHEN and CDR2 is SYDVKM. CDR3 DNA sequence: TGTGCCAGCAGTTGGGACGTGGGCACAGATACGCAGTATTTT. As protein: CASSWDVGTDTQYF.

This clone has only a few counts. The V gene is TRBV7-3, the J gene TRBJ1-2; a weak D match, TRBD1 (5 bases). The CDR3 is 16 amino acids. V lost 3 bases to trimming and J lost 7 bases, with 21 bases between them. The germline V gene has CDR1 SGHTA and CDR2 FQGTGA. CDR3 nucleotide sequence: TGTGCCAGCAGCTTCGGGACCGGAGTCTCGGAGAGTGGCTACACCTTC. Its protein is CASSFGTGVSESGYTF.